This entry concerns a single TCR beta chain. The sample is drawn from a study of cytomegalovirus exposure and HLA in healthy donors. V gave up 4 bases and J gave up 6 bases, with 10 bases separating them. This CDR3 comprises 13 residues. Germline CDR1 and CDR2: SEHNR and FQNEAQ (reference sequence). The PCR was carried out with 60 Vbeta primers and 13 Jbeta primers. Sequenced by immunoSEQ multiplex PCR; TCRdb stores in-frame clones only, minus some. The top ten clones hold 2.5% to 3.5% of a sample with roughly 200,000 clones, around 77% of them seen once. Sequenced input: PBMCs. The genes are TRBV7-9 and TRBJ2-1, with D uncertain. The receptor's source is a woman in her thirties in good health and CMV-seronegative. The CDR3 here is CASSSYVGNEQFF. CDR3 sequence (DNA): TGTGCCAGCAGCTCCTACGTCGGCAATGAGCAGTTCTTC.